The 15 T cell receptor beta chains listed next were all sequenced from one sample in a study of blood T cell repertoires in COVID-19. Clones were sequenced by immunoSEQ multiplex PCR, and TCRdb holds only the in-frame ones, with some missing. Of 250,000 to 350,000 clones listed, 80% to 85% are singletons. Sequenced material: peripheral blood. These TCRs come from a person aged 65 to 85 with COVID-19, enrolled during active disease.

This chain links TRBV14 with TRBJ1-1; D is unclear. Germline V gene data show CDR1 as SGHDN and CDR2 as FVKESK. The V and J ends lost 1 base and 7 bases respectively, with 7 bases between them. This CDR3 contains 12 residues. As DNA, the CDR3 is TGTGCCAGCAGCCAAGGACGGGGTGAAGCTTTCTTT. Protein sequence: CASSQGRGEAFF.

The CDR3 loop is CASSLYGRGTTDTQYF. The CDR3 nucleotides read TGTGCCAGCAGCCTCTACGGGCGGGGTACCACAGATACGCAGTATTTT. This sequence joins TRBV7-2 and TRBJ2-3; a weak D match, TRBD2 (6 bases). The CDR3 runs 16 residues. Germline loops: CDR1 SGHTA, CDR2 FQGNSA. Trimming removed 5 bases from V and 2 bases from J, with 17 bases in between.

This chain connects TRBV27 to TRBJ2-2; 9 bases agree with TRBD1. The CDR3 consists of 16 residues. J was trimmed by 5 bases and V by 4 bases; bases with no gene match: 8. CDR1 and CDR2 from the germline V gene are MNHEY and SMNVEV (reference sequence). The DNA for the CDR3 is TGTGCCAGCAGTTCCGGGGGACAGGGAAGGACCGGGGAGCTGTTTTTT. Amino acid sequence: CASSSGGQGRTGELFF.

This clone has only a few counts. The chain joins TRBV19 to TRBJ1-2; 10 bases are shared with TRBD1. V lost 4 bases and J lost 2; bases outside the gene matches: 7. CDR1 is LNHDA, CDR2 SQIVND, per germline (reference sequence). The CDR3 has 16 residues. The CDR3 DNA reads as TGTGCCAGTAGTACCCGGGACAGGGGCCAAAACTATGGCTACACCTTC. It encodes CASSTRDRGQNYGYTF.

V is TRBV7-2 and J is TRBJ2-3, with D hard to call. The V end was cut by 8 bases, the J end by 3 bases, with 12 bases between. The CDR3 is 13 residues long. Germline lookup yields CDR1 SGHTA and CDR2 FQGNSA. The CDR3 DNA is TGTGCCAGCCAAGCCTTTAGTACAGATACGCAGTATTTT. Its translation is CASQAFSTDTQYF.

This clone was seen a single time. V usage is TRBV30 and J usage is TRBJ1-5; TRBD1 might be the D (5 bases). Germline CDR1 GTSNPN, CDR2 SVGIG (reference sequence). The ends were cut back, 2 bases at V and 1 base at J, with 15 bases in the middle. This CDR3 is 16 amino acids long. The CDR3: CAWSIDSFFSNQPQHF. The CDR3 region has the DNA TGTGCCTGGAGTATCGACAGTTTTTTCAGCAATCAGCCCCAGCATTTT.

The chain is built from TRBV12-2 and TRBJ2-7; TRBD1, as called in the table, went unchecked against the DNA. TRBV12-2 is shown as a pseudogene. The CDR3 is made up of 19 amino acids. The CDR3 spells CASRPGQGGTGATSYEQYF. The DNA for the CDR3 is TGTGCAAGTCGCCCCGGACAAGGGGGGACAGGGGCTACTTCCTACGAGCAGTACTTC.

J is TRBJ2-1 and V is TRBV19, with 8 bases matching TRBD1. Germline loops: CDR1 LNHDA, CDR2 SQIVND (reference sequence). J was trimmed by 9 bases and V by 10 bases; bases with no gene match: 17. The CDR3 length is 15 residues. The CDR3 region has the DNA TGTGCCACCCAGGCCTCTGGACAGGGACTGGGTGAGCAGTTCTTC. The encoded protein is CATQASGQGLGEQFF.

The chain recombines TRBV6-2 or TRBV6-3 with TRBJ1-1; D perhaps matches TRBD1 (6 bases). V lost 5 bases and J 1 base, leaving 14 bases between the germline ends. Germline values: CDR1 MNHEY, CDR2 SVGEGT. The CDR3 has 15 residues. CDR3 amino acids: CASSRRTVGNTEAFF. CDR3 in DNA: TGTGCCAGCAGTCGACGGACAGTGGGGAACACTGAAGCTTTCTTT.

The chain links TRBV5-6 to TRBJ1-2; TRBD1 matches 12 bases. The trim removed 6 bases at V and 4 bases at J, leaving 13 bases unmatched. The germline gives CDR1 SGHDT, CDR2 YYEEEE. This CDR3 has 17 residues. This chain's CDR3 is CASNNRDRGRVGYGYTF. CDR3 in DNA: TGTGCCAGCAACAACCGGGACAGGGGGCGCGTTGGCTATGGCTACACCTTC.

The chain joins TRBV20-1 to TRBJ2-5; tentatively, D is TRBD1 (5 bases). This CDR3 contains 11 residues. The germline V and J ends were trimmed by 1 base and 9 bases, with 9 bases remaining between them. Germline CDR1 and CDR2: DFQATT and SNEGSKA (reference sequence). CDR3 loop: CSARGQGAQYF. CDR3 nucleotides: TGCAGTGCTAGAGGGCAAGGGGCCCAGTACTTC.

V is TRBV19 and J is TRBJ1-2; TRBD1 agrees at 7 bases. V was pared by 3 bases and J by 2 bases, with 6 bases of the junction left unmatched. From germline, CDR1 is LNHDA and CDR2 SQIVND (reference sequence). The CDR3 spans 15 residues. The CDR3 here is CASSIDRDQNYGYTF. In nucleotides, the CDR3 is TGTGCCAGTAGTATTGACAGGGATCAAAACTATGGCTACACCTTC. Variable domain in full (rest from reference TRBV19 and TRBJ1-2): DGGITQSPKYLFRKEGQNVTLSCEQNLNHDAMYWYRQDPGQGLRLIYYSQIVNDFQKGDIAEGYSVSREKKESFPLTVTSAQKNPTAFYLCASSIDRDQNYGYTFGSGTRLTVV.

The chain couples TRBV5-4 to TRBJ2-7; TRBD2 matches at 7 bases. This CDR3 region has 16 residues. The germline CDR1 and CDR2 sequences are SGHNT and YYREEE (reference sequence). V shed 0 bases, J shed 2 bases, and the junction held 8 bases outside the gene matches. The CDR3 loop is CASSLGRGLLAYEQYF. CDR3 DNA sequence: TGTGCCAGCAGCTTGGGTCGGGGACTATTAGCCTACGAGCAGTACTTC.

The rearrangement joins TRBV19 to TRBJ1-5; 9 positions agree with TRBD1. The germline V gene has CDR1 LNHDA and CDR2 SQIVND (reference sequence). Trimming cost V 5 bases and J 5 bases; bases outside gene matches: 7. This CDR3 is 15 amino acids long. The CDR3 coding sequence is TGTGCCAGTAGTCATACAGGGGGCCGGGATCAGCCCCAGCATTTT. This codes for CASSHTGGRDQPQHF.

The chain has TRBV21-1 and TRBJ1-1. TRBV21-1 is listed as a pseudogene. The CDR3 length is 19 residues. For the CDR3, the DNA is TGTGCCAGCAGCAAAGGTTGGTATGAGGGCCTCTGCATGAACACTGAAGCTTTCTTT. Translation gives CASSKGWYEGLCMNTEAFF.